The 27 T cell receptor beta chains given below trace back to one sample, sequenced in a study of T cell clonotyping in hematopoietic cell transplantation. The protocol was immunoSEQ multiplex PCR, while the TCRdb copy is restricted to in-frame clones and leaves out a portion. The data show tens of thousands of clones, with approximately 94% seen just once and more than 0.7% held by the top ten. The sample was peripheral blood mononuclear cells. These TCRs come from a woman aged 45-65 years in good health. Some clones in this sample may be carry-over from other donors' samples.

The rearrangement uses TRBV5-1 and TRBJ1-1, with D unclear. The CDR3 covers 17 residues. Trimming left V 4 bases short and J 0 bases short, with 19 bases between. The V gene's germline CDR1 is SGHRS and CDR2 YFSETQ. The CDR3 spells CASSLAGRITMNTEAFF. For the CDR3, the DNA is TGCGCCAGCAGCCTTGCCGGACGGATCACCATGAACACTGAAGCTTTCTTT.

The genes are TRBV14 and TRBJ2-7; the match to TRBD1 covers 12 bases. J was trimmed by 7 bases and V by 5 bases; bases with no gene match: 9. The CDR3 consists of 15 residues. Germline lookup yields CDR1 SGHDN and CDR2 FVKESK. CDR3 nucleotides: TGTGCCAGCAGCTTTGGGACAGGGGGCGGTTGGGAGCAGTACTTC. Its protein is CASSFGTGGGWEQYF. Looking up the rest from reference TRBV14 and TRBJ2-7 gives the full variable domain: EAGVTQFPSHSVIEKGQTVTLRCDPISGHDNLYWYRRVMGKEIKFLLHFVKESKQDESGMPNNRFLAERTGGTYSTLKVQPAELEDSGVYFCASSFGTGGGWEQYFGPGTRLTVT.

The genes are TRBV7-7 and TRBJ1-4; unclear D gene. Germline V CDR1 and CDR2: SSHAT, FNYEAQ (reference sequence). Trimming left V 5 bases short and J 8 bases short, with 18 bases between. The CDR3 length is 15 residues. DNA of the CDR3: TGTGCCAGCAGCCCCACGACCGACCCGGCCGAAAAACTGTTTTTT. It codes for CASSPTTDPAEKLFF.

This rearrangement joins TRBV19 to TRBJ2-1; D not certain. The germline V gene encodes CDR1 LNHDA and CDR2 SQIVND (reference sequence). The V end lost 3 bases, the J end lost 1 base, and 16 bases lay between the germline ends. CDR3 length equals 17 residues. CDR3 nucleotides: TGTGCCAGTAGTATTATCAGTGACTGGGGATCCTACAATGAGCAGTTCTTC. Translated, it gives CASSIISDWGSYNEQFF.

This clone was found once. The rearrangement uses TRBV6-5 and TRBJ2-1; D remains unclear. This CDR3 is 15 amino acids long. The germline gives CDR1 MNHEY, CDR2 SVGAGI. V dropped 1 base and J dropped 7 bases, with 14 bases sitting between them. The CDR3 nucleotides read TGTGCCAGCAGTTACTTCCCCTTGACCCGTAATGAGCAGTTCTTC. It is translated as CASSYFPLTRNEQFF.

The chain joins TRBV19 to TRBJ1-1; D is undetermined. CDR3 length equals 15 residues. Trimming left V 3 bases short and J 0 bases short, with 11 bases between. Germline V CDR1 and CDR2: LNHDA, SQIVND (reference sequence). CDR3 in DNA: TGTGCCAGTAGTATTTCGGCGAGGATGAACACTGAAGCTTTCTTT. Translated: CASSISARMNTEAFF.

This chain connects TRBV29-1 to TRBJ1-1; D is ambiguous. V dropped 2 bases and J dropped 4 bases, with 11 bases sitting between them. Germline-derived CDR1 and CDR2 are SQVTM and ANQGSEA. CDR3 size: 13 residues. This chain's CDR3 is CSVEKGWGTEAFF. CDR3 nucleotides: TGCAGCGTTGAAAAGGGCTGGGGCACTGAAGCTTTCTTT. Complete variable domain (other parts from reference TRBV29-1 and TRBJ1-1): SAVISQKPSRDICQRGTSLTIQCQVDSQVTMMFWYRQQPGQSLTLIATANQGSEATYESGFVIDKFPISRPNLTFSTLTVSNMSPEDSSIYLCSVEKGWGTEAFFGQGTRLTVV.

The chain has TRBV7-2 and TRBJ1-3; D is possibly TRBD1 (5 bases). Germline-derived CDR1 and CDR2 are SGHTA and FQGNSA. Trimming stripped 4 bases from V and 4 bases from J, with 8 bases between. This CDR3 comprises 13 residues. The CDR3 sequence is CASSYRSGNTIYF. CDR3 DNA: TGTGCCAGCAGCTACAGGAGCGGAAACACCATATATTTT.

The genes are TRBV6-1 and TRBJ1-2, with D perhaps TRBD1 (5 bases). CDR1 MNHNS and CDR2 SASEGT come from the germline V gene. The CDR3 covers 12 residues. The V end lost 6 bases, the J end lost 5 bases, and 10 bases lay between the germline ends. The DNA of the CDR3 is TGTGCCAGCAGACTGACAGATTATGGCTACACCTTC. Translated: CASRLTDYGYTF.

The chain carries TRBV27 and TRBJ1-2; no clear D gene. The CDR3 runs to 16 residues. CDR1 MNHEY and CDR2 SMNVEV come from the germline V gene (reference sequence). With 5 bases removed from V and 5 bases from J, the gap between germline ends came to 21 bases. CDR3 sequence: CASSLNRGPGVYGYTF. In DNA form, the CDR3 reads TGTGCCAGCAGTCTTAACAGAGGCCCAGGTGTTTATGGCTACACCTTC.

V and J are TRBV6-5 and TRBJ2-2; no firm D call. Trimming pared 0 bases from V and 5 bases from J, leaving 7 bases between. Germline values: CDR1 MNHEY, CDR2 SVGAGI. The CDR3 covers 14 residues. The CDR3 DNA is TGTGCCAGCAGTTACTCTAGACGAACCGGGGAGCTGTTTTTT. This sequence encodes CASSYSRRTGELFF.

This clone has a single count. The chain employs TRBV7-2 and TRBJ2-7; D not certain. Trimming removed 3 bases from V and 5 bases from J, with 14 bases in between. CDR1 is SGHTA and CDR2 is FQGNSA in the germline V gene. This CDR3 is 14 amino acids long. The CDR3 nucleotides read TGTGCCAGCAGCTTTAAGGCAGCCGGAGACGAGCAGTACTTC. It encodes CASSFKAAGDEQYF.

The rearrangement joins TRBV5-4 to TRBJ1-2; D unresolved. V lost 2 bases to trimming and J lost 4 bases, with 6 bases between them. CDR1 SGHNT and CDR2 YYREEE come from the germline V gene (reference sequence). The CDR3 is 12 residues long. CDR3 DNA sequence: TGTGCCAGCAGCTTTGGCTTCTATGGCTACACCTTC. Its translation is CASSFGFYGYTF.

This sequence joins TRBV11-3 and TRBJ1-4; D remains ambiguous. Deletions cut 1 base from V and 7 bases from J, with 7 bases between. CDR3 size: 13 residues. Per germline, CDR1 SGHNT and CDR2 YENEEA. CDR3: CASSLGEAEKLFF. CDR3 nucleotide sequence: TGTGCCAGCAGCTTAGGGGAAGCTGAAAAACTGTTTTTT.

This chain connects TRBV21-1 to TRBJ2-3. TRBV21-1 is marked as a pseudogene. The CDR3 covers 13 residues. This CDR3 is CARGSSSTDTQYF. For the CDR3, the DNA is TGTGCCAGGGGTAGTAGTAGCACAGATACGCAGTATTTT.

The chain combines TRBV6-4 with TRBJ2-1; 9 bases fit TRBD2. Trimming removed 0 bases from V and 6 bases from J; junction bases left unmatched: 9. The germline gives CDR1 MRHNA, CDR2 SNTAGT. This CDR3 has 17 residues. The CDR3 protein is CASSDSTRKRGVNEQFF. CDR3 in DNA: TGTGCCAGCAGTGACTCGACCAGGAAGCGGGGGGTCAATGAGCAGTTCTTC.

V is TRBV5-1 and J is TRBJ2-3; TRBD2 matches 10 bases. Germline trimming cut 9 bases from V and 3 bases from J; bases unmatched to any gene: 7. This CDR3 region has 14 residues. Germline CDR1 SGHRS, CDR2 YFSETQ. The CDR3 DNA reads TGCGCCACCGCGACTAGCGGGTCAACAGATACGCAGTATTTT. Translated, it gives CATATSGSTDTQYF.

The J gene is TRBJ1-1, the V gene TRBV15, with D unresolved. This CDR3 has 15 amino acids. Trimming left V 0 bases short and J 2 bases short, with 10 bases between. Germline CDR1 reads LNHNV; CDR2 reads YYDKDF (reference sequence). CDR3 protein: CATSREFQPNTEAFF. The DNA for the CDR3 is TGTGCCACCAGCAGAGAATTCCAACCCAACACTGAAGCTTTCTTT.

The rearrangement links TRBV4-3 to TRBJ2-7; 11 bases map to TRBD2. CDR3 length: 16 amino acids. Germline V gives CDR1 LGHNA, CDR2 YSLEER. The V gene end was trimmed by 4 bases and the J gene end by 0 bases; junction bases not matched to a gene: 5. The CDR3: CASSLTSGGYSYEQYF. DNA of the CDR3: TGCGCCAGCAGCCTTACTAGCGGGGGTTACTCCTACGAGCAGTACTTC.

This sequence joins TRBV28 and TRBJ2-4; 10 positions agree with TRBD1. Germline CDR1 and CDR2: MDHEN and SYDVKM. Trimming cost V 4 bases and J 8 bases; bases outside gene matches: 5. The CDR3 consists of 14 residues. The CDR3, as DNA: TGTGCCAGCAGTTCCGCGGACAGGGGGGACATTCAGTACTTC. Encoded protein: CASSSADRGDIQYF.

J is TRBJ1-6 and V is TRBV7-6; D unclear. Germline-derived CDR1 and CDR2 are SGHVS and FNYEAQ. With 3 bases removed from V and 8 bases from J, the gap between germline ends came to 11 bases. The CDR3 extends over 14 amino acids. In DNA form, the CDR3 reads TGTGCCAGCAGCTTGGGCAGTCGGGATTCACCCCTCCACTTT. This gives the protein CASSLGSRDSPLHF.

This clone was picked up one time. The V and J genes are TRBV27 and TRBJ1-5; D is uncertain. The germline gives CDR1 MNHEY, CDR2 SMNVEV (reference sequence). V was shortened by 8 bases and J by 0 bases, with 14 bases between the two germline ends. The CDR3 sequence is 15 residues long. DNA for the CDR3: TGTGCCAGCCGATTAGGACGTTATAGCAATCAGCCCCAGCATTTT. Translation: CASRLGRYSNQPQHF.

CDR3 DNA sequence: TGCGCCAGCAGCCAACTATGGGTCGGCAATCAGCCCCAGCATTTT. This gives the protein CASSQLWVGNQPQHF. V and J are TRBV4-3 and TRBJ1-5; D remains unclear. The V end was cut by 2 bases, the J end by 2 bases, with 10 bases between. The CDR3 runs to 15 residues. Germline V gene data show CDR1 as LGHNA and CDR2 as YSLEER.

The rearrangement joins TRBV20-1 to TRBJ2-1; D may be TRBD1 or TRBD2 (5 bases each). Germline V CDR1 and CDR2: DFQATT, SNEGSKA (reference sequence). V was shortened by 4 bases and J by 10 bases, with 11 bases between the two germline ends. CDR3 length equals 11 residues. CDR3 amino acids: CSATLGREQFF. DNA for the CDR3: TGCAGTGCTACATTGGGACGGGAGCAGTTCTTC.

The genes are TRBV4-3 and TRBJ2-7; no reliable D call. Germline V lookup: CDR1 LGHNA, CDR2 YSLEER. The CDR3 consists of 14 residues. Trimming cost V 1 base and J 5 bases, with 12 bases left between them. CDR3: CASSQVLGRHEQYF. DNA for the CDR3: TGCGCCAGCAGCCAAGTCCTTGGAAGGCACGAGCAGTACTTC.

This sequence joins TRBV5-1 and TRBJ2-3; TRBD2 matches at 10 bases. Germline V gene lookup returns CDR1 SGHRS and CDR2 YFSETQ. The CDR3 spans 17 residues. V was pared by 4 bases and J by 4 bases, with 12 bases of the junction left unmatched. The chain's CDR3 is CASSPLSGGAASDTQYF. The CDR3 DNA sequence: TGCGCCAGCAGCCCCCTGAGCGGGGGGGCAGCCTCAGATACGCAGTATTTT.

This rearrangement joins TRBV5-6 to TRBJ1-1, with 7 bases identical to TRBD1. J gave up 4 bases and V 2 bases, and 2 bases lay outside the gene matches. The CDR3 runs 13 residues. Germline-derived CDR1 and CDR2 are SGHDT and YYEEEE. In DNA, the CDR3 is TGTGCCAGCAGCTTTGACAGGGTCACTGAAGCTTTCTTT. This sequence encodes CASSFDRVTEAFF.